A selection of T cell receptor beta chains follows, all from one sample in a study of vaccination and CD4 T cells after COVID-19. No antigen is known for these receptors. TCRdb reanalysed the PCR reads using MiXCR and keeps one entry per CDR3 protein. The sample includes around 16,000 distinct CDR3 sequences, 40% to 65% of them seen just once. The specimen comprised CD4+ T cells from blood, cultured in vitro, sampled before SARS-CoV-2 vaccination. The receptors here all came from a human donor who had recovered from COVID-19. CDR3s include the opening cysteine and the closing phenylalanine or tryptophan. Each record gives: D gene, clone size, V gene, J gene, CDR3 protein, CDR3 DNA. The D gene is left open where the match is weak. Where a row states a size, it is once, few, many or the class of an expanded clone; other rows omit it.

NA	NA	TRBV4-1	TRBJ1-2	CASSQGSGTGYGYTF	TGCGCCAGCAGCCAGGGGTCAGGGACGGGCTATGGCTACACCTTC
NA	few	TRBV6-1	TRBJ2-3	CASLGAHSTDTQYF	TGTGCCAGCTTAGGGGCTCACTCCACAGATACGCAGTATTTT
NA	NA	TRBV7-2	TRBJ1-5	CASSLQSDSNQPQHF	TGTGCCAGCAGCTTGCAGTCTGATAGCAATCAGCCCCAGCATTTT
NA	few	TRBV6-1	TRBJ2-6	CASSEEGSGANVLTF	TGTGCCAGCAGTGAGGAGGGTTCTGGGGCCAACGTCCTGACTTTC
NA	NA	TRBV6-1	TRBJ2-3	CASKMGSQPDTQYF	TGTGCCAGCAAGATGGGGAGTCAGCCAGATACGCAGTATTTT
TRBD2	NA	TRBV27	TRBJ2-7	CASRRTSGYEQYF	TGTGCCAGCAGGCGGACTAGCGGGTACGAGCAGTACTTC
NA	NA	TRBV5-4	TRBJ1-1	CASSLGGLDTEAFF	TGTGCCAGCAGCTTGGGGGGGCTTGACACTGAAGCTTTCTTT
NA	NA	TRBV7-9	TRBJ1-6	CASSRGGSTNSPLHF	TGTGCCAGCAGCCGGGGTGGCAGCACGAATTCACCCCTCCACTTT
TRBD1	few	TRBV20-1	TRBJ1-1	CSARDQGQGYRKAFF	TGCAGTGCTAGAGATCAGGGACAGGGCTATAGGAAGGCTTTCTTT
TRBD1	few	TRBV27	TRBJ1-2	CASSGGPGQGNYGYTF	TGTGCCAGCAGTGGGGGCCCGGGACAGGGGAACTATGGCTACACCTTC
TRBD1	NA	TRBV6-5	TRBJ1-2	CASSLDRVRGYTF	TGTGCCAGCAGTTTGGACAGGGTGCGTGGCTACACCTTC
TRBD1	NA	TRBV7-8	TRBJ2-3	CASSLPTKPGQGRIIDTQYF	TGTGCCAGCAGCTTGCCCACCAAACCGGGACAGGGGCGAATTATCGATACGCAGTATTTT
NA	NA	TRBV27	TRBJ2-5	CASLPGGGSQETQYF	TGTGCCAGTCTACCTGGGGGCGGCTCGCAAGAGACCCAGTACTTC
TRBD1	NA	TRBV12-3/TRBV12-4	TRBJ1-2	CASSRDRGYGGYTF	TGTGCCAGCAGCCGGGACAGGGGTTACGGTGGCTACACCTTC
TRBD2	NA	TRBV6-1	TRBJ2-7	CASSEPGLVPYEQYF	TGTGCCAGCAGTGAGCCGGGACTAGTCCCCTACGAGCAGTACTTC
TRBD2	NA	TRBV20-1	TRBJ2-4	CSARSFLLAGGLQNIQYF	TGCAGTGCTAGGAGCTTCCTGCTAGCGGGGGGGCTTCAAAACATTCAGTACTTC
NA	NA	TRBV6-5	TRBJ1-2	CASSYSRDTGRLYGYTF	TGTGCCAGCAGTTACTCAAGGGACACTGGAAGACTCTATGGCTACACCTTC
NA	NA	TRBV7-2	TRBJ1-1	CASSLEYRRNTEAFF	TGTGCCAGCAGTCTAGAATACAGGAGGAACACTGAAGCTTTCTTT
TRBD2	NA	TRBV20-1	TRBJ2-1	CSARLASGYNEQFF	TGCAGTGCTAGACTGGCTAGCGGATACAATGAGCAGTTCTTC
NA	NA	TRBV6-2/TRBV6-3	TRBJ2-5	CASSYLRGQETQYF	TGTGCCAGCAGTTACCTAAGAGGGCAAGAGACCCAGTACTTC
NA	few	TRBV7-9	TRBJ2-1	CASSLEGGEQFF	TGTGCCAGCAGCTTAGAGGGCGGTGAGCAGTTCTTC
TRBD2	NA	TRBV6-2/TRBV6-3	TRBJ2-7	CASSLSDLAGGPRTYEQYF	TGTGCCAGCAGCCTATCCGACCTAGCGGGAGGGCCGCGCACCTACGAGCAGTACTTC
NA	NA	TRBV20-1	TRBJ2-2	CSARPRVDGTGELFF	TGCAGTGCTAGACCGCGGGTCGACGGGACCGGGGAGCTGTTTTTT
NA	few	TRBV20-1	TRBJ1-2	CSATHQGDYGYTF	TGCAGTGCTACCCACCAGGGAGACTATGGCTACACCTTC
TRBD2	NA	TRBV27	TRBJ2-3	CASSLFGLAGRTDTQYF	TGTGCCAGCAGTTTATTCGGACTAGCGGGGCGCACAGATACGCAGTATTTT
TRBD1	NA	TRBV7-9	TRBJ2-5	CASSFRTGGETQYF	TGTGCCAGCAGCTTCCGGACAGGAGGAGAGACCCAGTACTTC
NA	NA	TRBV19	TRBJ2-4	CASSTPSQGGNIQYF	TGTGCCAGTAGTACTCCATCTCAAGGGGGAAACATTCAGTACTTC
TRBD1	NA	TRBV4-1	TRBJ1-3	CASSQVDRPLSGNTIYF	TGCGCCAGCAGCCAGGTGGACAGGCCCCTCTCTGGAAACACCATATATTTT
TRBD2	NA	TRBV5-4	TRBJ2-5	CASSLGRGGQETQYF	TGTGCCAGCAGCTTGGGACGGGGGGGACAAGAGACCCAGTACTTC
TRBD1	NA	TRBV7-2	TRBJ2-1	CASSLTPPGQGYYNEQFF	TGTGCCAGCAGCCTAACTCCACCCGGACAGGGGTACTACAATGAGCAGTTCTTC
TRBD1	NA	TRBV7-3	TRBJ1-1	CASSLNPDRGAAFF	TGTGCCAGCAGCTTAAACCCTGACAGGGGAGCAGCTTTCTTT
NA	NA	TRBV6-2/TRBV6-3	TRBJ2-1	CASSYPASITNEQFF	TGTGCCAGCAGCTACCCCGCCAGTATTACAAATGAGCAGTTCTTC
TRBD2	NA	TRBV19	TRBJ2-5	CASSIGGGISETQYF	TGTGCCAGTAGTATCGGGGGGGGCATATCGGAGACCCAGTACTTC
TRBD2	NA	TRBV20-1	TRBJ2-2	CSAPAGYTGELFF	TGCAGTGCCCCAGCGGGGTACACCGGGGAGCTGTTTTTT
NA	NA	TRBV19	TRBJ1-1	CVSSEQGMNTEAFF	TGTGTCAGTAGTGAACAGGGTATGAACACTGAAGCTTTCTTT
TRBD1	few	TRBV6-2/TRBV6-3	TRBJ1-5	CASSTKTGIVHQPQHF	TGTGCCAGCAGCACCAAGACAGGGATCGTCCATCAGCCCCAGCATTTT
NA	NA	TRBV6-5	TRBJ1-6	CASSFDQGDSPLHF	TGTGCCAGCAGTTTCGATCAGGGAGACTCACCCCTCCACTTT
NA	NA	TRBV20-1	TRBJ1-2	CSARDLSPAGANYGYTF	TGCAGTGCTAGAGATTTGAGCCCGGCAGGGGCCAACTATGGCTACACCTTC
TRBD2	NA	TRBV14	TRBJ2-1	CASSQTSGVNEQFF	TGTGCCAGCAGCCAGACTAGCGGGGTCAATGAGCAGTTCTTC
NA	once	TRBV12-3/TRBV12-4	TRBJ2-1	CASSVSYNEQFF	TGTGCCAGCAGCGTCTCCTACAATGAGCAGTTCTTC
NA	NA	TRBV30	TRBJ1-2	CAWSRVGGYTF	TGTGCCTGGAGTAGGGTAGGGGGCTACACCTTC
NA	NA	TRBV7-2	TRBJ2-7	CASSLSAGTPYEQYF	TGTGCCAGCAGCTTAAGTGCCGGGACACCCTACGAGCAGTACTTC
NA	few	TRBV6-1	TRBJ1-1	CASSTGGTEAFF	TGTGCCAGCAGTACGGGGGGCACTGAAGCTTTCTTT
TRBD2	few	TRBV20-1	TRBJ2-1	CSAGTSDIEQFF	TGCAGTGCTGGGACTAGCGATATTGAGCAGTTCTTC
TRBD2	NA	TRBV7-6	TRBJ2-3	CASSLGPPVAGRDTQYF	TGTGCCAGCAGCTTAGGGCCCCCAGTAGCGGGGAGGGATACGCAGTATTTT
NA	NA	TRBV6-1	TRBJ2-3	CASIRGRGLHTDTQYF	TGTGCCAGCATACGGGGAAGAGGGCTGCACACAGATACGCAGTATTTT
NA	few	TRBV7-9	TRBJ2-5	CASSLEARETQYF	TGTGCCAGCAGCTTAGAGGCTCGGGAGACCCAGTACTTC
NA	NA	TRBV6-1	TRBJ1-6	CASRSGGSYNSPLHF	TGTGCCAGCCGGAGCGGGGGTTCCTATAATTCACCCCTCCACTTT
TRBD2	few	TRBV7-9	TRBJ2-2	CASSLESLAENTGELFF	TGTGCCAGCAGCTTAGAGTCGCTAGCGGAAAACACCGGGGAGCTGTTTTTT
NA	NA	TRBV27	TRBJ2-5	CASSSSYIETQYF	TGTGCCAGCAGTTCCTCATATATTGAGACCCAGTACTTC
TRBD1	NA	TRBV20-1	TRBJ2-7	CSASRGQGFREQYF	TGCAGTGCTAGTCGGGGACAGGGTTTTAGGGAGCAGTACTTC
TRBD1	once	TRBV11-2	TRBJ1-2	CASSLGQGNGYTF	TGTGCCAGCAGCCTTGGACAGGGGAATGGCTACACCTTC
NA	NA	TRBV28	TRBJ1-2	CATTGQASWNGYTF	TGTGCCACCACAGGGCAGGCCAGTTGGAATGGCTACACCTTC
TRBD1	NA	TRBV7-6	TRBJ2-1	CASSLAGDSSEQFF	TGTGCCAGCAGCTTAGCGGGGGACAGTTCTGAGCAGTTCTTC
TRBD1	NA	TRBV27	TRBJ2-7	CASNWYRGHEQYF	TGTGCCAGCAATTGGTACAGGGGCCACGAGCAGTACTTC
NA	NA	TRBV7-2	TRBJ2-5	CASSFQQGSHETQYF	TGTGCCAGCAGCTTTCAACAGGGTAGTCATGAGACCCAGTACTTC
TRBD1	few	TRBV27	TRBJ1-6	CASSPTGTGDAVVGHNSPLHF	TGTGCCAGCAGTCCGACCGGGACAGGGGACGCGGTGGTCGGACATAATTCACCCCTCCACTTT
TRBD2	NA	TRBV7-8	TRBJ2-3	CASSLLRGLADTQYF	TGTGCCAGCAGCTTATTGCGGGGGTTGGCAGATACGCAGTATTTT
NA	few	TRBV24-1	TRBJ2-1	CATSDMNDPSSYNEQFF	TGTGCCACCAGTGACATGAATGACCCAAGCTCCTACAATGAGCAGTTCTTC